Here is one TCR beta chain with its context. Germline values: CDR1 MNHNY, CDR2 SVGAGI (reference sequence). Germline trimming cut 1 base from V and 1 base from J; bases unmatched to any gene: 7. The CDR3 contains 17 residues. The source of the sample is a study of T-cell memory formation after mild COVID-19. MiXCR, applied by TCRdb to the 5' RACE reads, yields one record per CDR3 protein. The sample lists 400,000 to 500,000 distinct CDR3 sequences; approximately 24% were seen once. The sample was PBMCs or a T cell subset sorted from them (not recorded which). The TCR originated in an adult woman who had mild COVID-19 (a few samples of this study predate the infection). Cell type and time point are not known. V usage is TRBV6-6 and J usage is TRBJ1-5; 7 bases map to TRBD1. The CDR3 nucleotides read TGTGCCAGCAGTTACTTCATGACAGGGAGGAGCAATCAGCCCCAGCATTTT. It is translated as CASSYFMTGRSNQPQHF.